Listed below are T cell receptor beta chains from one sample, sequenced in a study of blood T cell repertoires in COVID-19. Method: immunoSEQ multiplex PCR; TCRdb's copy keeps in-frame clones and lacks some. Here the sample spans 35,000 to 40,000 clones, around 83% being singletons. Source material: peripheral blood. The receptors shown here come from a human donor in a cohort sampled during active COVID-19. Both conserved end residues are part of each CDR3. Fields, in order: CDR3 protein, CDR3 DNA, J gene, V gene, clone size, D gene. The D gene is left open where the match is weak. Clone size appears in some rows only: once, few, many, or a class for an expanded clone.

CDR3: CASRMSSGGHSTDTQYF; DNA: TGCGCCAGCAGGATGTCTAGCGGGGGGCATAGCACAGATACGCAGTATTTT; J: TRBJ2-3; V: TRBV5-1; size: -; D: TRBD2
CDR3: CASSQVDYGYTF; DNA: TGTGCCAGCTCTCAGGTCGACTATGGCTACACCTTC; J: TRBJ1-2; V: TRBV7-9; size: -; D: -
CDR3: CASSFGQGARGDTQYF; DNA: TGTGCCAGCAGCTTTGGTCAGGGGGCGCGGGGAGATACGCAGTATTTT; J: TRBJ2-3; V: TRBV7-2; size: few; D: TRBD1
CDR3: CASSRRQGAVQETQYF; DNA: TGCGCCAGCAGCAGACGACAGGGGGCGGTCCAAGAGACCCAGTACTTC; J: TRBJ2-5; V: TRBV5-1; size: -; D: TRBD1
CDR3: CASHQGGVNYGYTF; DNA: TGTGCCAGTCACCAGGGGGGAGTAAACTATGGCTACACCTTC; J: TRBJ1-2; V: TRBV19; size: -; D: TRBD1
CDR3: CASGRLNQETQYF; DNA: TGTGCTAGTGGACGACTAAACCAAGAGACCCAGTACTTC; J: TRBJ2-5; V: TRBV12-5; size: -; D: -
CDR3: CASSFTSGSSYEQYF; DNA: TGTGCCAGCAGCTTCACTAGCGGTAGCTCCTACGAGCAGTACTTC; J: TRBJ2-7; V: TRBV7-2; size: medium-sized; D: TRBD2
CDR3: CASRQGQGSYEQYF; DNA: TGTGCCAGCAGACAGGGACAGGGAAGCTACGAGCAGTACTTC; J: TRBJ2-7; V: TRBV6-6; size: -; D: TRBD1
CDR3: CASSPPGQGALDGYTF; DNA: TGTGCCAGCTCACCACCGGGACAGGGGGCGCTGGATGGCTACACCTTC; J: TRBJ1-2; V: TRBV18; size: -; D: TRBD1
CDR3: CASSFRQRGTGELFF; DNA: TGTGCCAGCAGCTTTCGTCAGCGAGGGACCGGGGAGCTGTTTTTT; J: TRBJ2-2; V: TRBV9; size: -; D: -
CDR3: CAISDGQNMNTEAFF; DNA: TGTGCCATCAGTGACGGACAAAACATGAACACTGAAGCTTTCTTT; J: TRBJ1-1; V: TRBV10-3; size: -; D: -
CDR3: CSARMRETQYF; DNA: TGCAGTGCTAGGATGCGGGAGACCCAGTACTTC; J: TRBJ2-5; V: TRBV20-1; size: once; D: -
CDR3: CASSLPPGQGTYEQYF; DNA: TGTGCCAGCAGCTTACCCCCGGGACAGGGAACCTACGAGCAGTACTTC; J: TRBJ2-7; V: TRBV11-2; size: -; D: TRBD1
CDR3: CASSLSASGGLDTQYF; DNA: TGTGCCAGCAGCTTATCGGCTAGCGGGGGGTTAGATACGCAGTATTTT; J: TRBJ2-3; V: TRBV7-6; size: -; D: TRBD2
CDR3: CASSSLSVRPAYEQYF; DNA: TGTGCCAGCAGCTCCCTATCTGTTCGTCCCGCCTACGAGCAGTACTTC; J: TRBJ2-7; V: TRBV7-8; size: -; D: -
CDR3: CSVGQGRASDTQYF; DNA: TGCAGCGTGGGACAGGGCAGAGCGTCCGATACGCAGTATTTT; J: TRBJ2-3; V: TRBV29-1; size: once; D: TRBD1
CDR3: CASQESGVLTDTQYF; DNA: TGTGCCAGCCAAGAAAGCGGGGTCCTTACAGATACGCAGTATTTT; J: TRBJ2-3; V: TRBV7-6; size: once; D: TRBD2
CDR3: CASSLATGAHEQYF; DNA: TGTGCCAGCAGCTTAGCAACAGGGGCTCACGAGCAGTACTTC; J: TRBJ2-7; V: TRBV7-9; size: few; D: TRBD1